A selection of T cell receptor beta chains follows, all from one sample in a study of cytomegalovirus exposure and HLA in healthy donors. Libraries were prepared by immunoSEQ multiplex PCR; TCRdb keeps only in-frame clonotypes and omits some of them. The sample has over 150,000 clones, approximately 78% seen once. The sample taken for sequencing was PBMCs. Receptors were obtained from a woman aged 25 to 45 in good health and CMV-seropositive. The CDR3 runs from the conserved cysteine through the conserved F or W. Each record gives: CDR3 length, clone size, D gene, V gene, J gene, CDR3 protein, CDR3 DNA. The D gene is left open where the match is weak. Size values are once, few and many counts, or a class for expanded clones, and some rows have none.

cdr3_length: 15
clone_size: NA
d_call: NA
v_call: TRBV27
j_call: TRBJ2-1
cdr3_aa: CASSGIGREGNEQFF
cdr3_nt: TGTGCCAGCAGTGGTATAGGGCGAGAGGGCAATGAGCAGTTCTTC

cdr3_length: 16
clone_size: NA
d_call: NA
v_call: TRBV18
j_call: TRBJ1-3
cdr3_aa: CASSPNTGVSGNTIYF
cdr3_nt: TGTGCCAGCTCACCAAATACAGGCGTCTCTGGAAACACCATATATTTT

cdr3_length: 15
clone_size: NA
d_call: NA
v_call: TRBV6-1
j_call: TRBJ1-2
cdr3_aa: CASSERGRGRYGYTF
cdr3_nt: TGTGCCAGCAGTGAGAGGGGCAGGGGAAGGTATGGCTACACCTTC

cdr3_length: 14
clone_size: NA
d_call: TRBD1
v_call: TRBV2
j_call: TRBJ1-2
cdr3_aa: CASNRDRLSYGYTF
cdr3_nt: TGTGCCAGCAACCGGGACAGACTCTCCTATGGCTACACCTTC

cdr3_length: 15
clone_size: once
d_call: TRBD1
v_call: TRBV10-3
j_call: TRBJ2-7
cdr3_aa: CAISASGTGGYEQYF
cdr3_nt: TGTGCCATCAGTGCATCCGGGACAGGGGGCTACGAGCAGTACTTC

cdr3_length: 15
clone_size: few
d_call: TRBD2
v_call: TRBV16
j_call: TRBJ2-4
cdr3_aa: CASSQSRGGPNIQYF
cdr3_nt: TGTGCCAGCAGCCAATCTCGGGGGGGCCCAAACATTCAGTACTTC

cdr3_length: 14
clone_size: few
d_call: NA
v_call: TRBV19
j_call: TRBJ1-1
cdr3_aa: CASSTPGRRTEAFF
cdr3_nt: TGTGCCAGTAGTACTCCAGGGAGGAGAACTGAAGCTTTCTTT

cdr3_length: 13
clone_size: NA
d_call: TRBD1
v_call: TRBV2
j_call: TRBJ2-1
cdr3_aa: CASRDRVTNEQFF
cdr3_nt: TGTGCAAGCAGGGACAGGGTTACCAATGAGCAGTTCTTC

cdr3_length: 14
clone_size: NA
d_call: TRBD1
v_call: TRBV6-6
j_call: TRBJ1-6
cdr3_aa: CASTHRQGGSPLHF
cdr3_nt: TGTGCCAGCACCCACCGGCAGGGGGGTTCACCCCTCCACTTT

cdr3_length: 13
clone_size: NA
d_call: NA
v_call: TRBV2
j_call: TRBJ1-6
cdr3_aa: CASGRTVNSPLHF
cdr3_nt: TGTGCCAGCGGAAGGACAGTTAATTCACCCCTCCACTTT

cdr3_length: 16
clone_size: once
d_call: TRBD1
v_call: TRBV4-1
j_call: TRBJ1-3
cdr3_aa: CASSPAGTGGRNTIYF
cdr3_nt: TGCGCCAGCAGCCCCGCCGGGACAGGGGGACGCAACACCATATATTTT

cdr3_length: 16
clone_size: NA
d_call: TRBD2
v_call: TRBV13
j_call: TRBJ2-3
cdr3_aa: CASSLVGGGAEDTQYF
cdr3_nt: TGTGCCAGCAGCTTAGTTGGCGGGGGGGCCGAGGATACGCAGTATTTT

cdr3_length: 20
clone_size: NA
d_call: NA
v_call: TRBV21-1
j_call: TRBJ2-6
cdr3_aa: CASSKPIGTSTFSGANVLTF
cdr3_nt: TGTGCCAGCAGCAAACCGATAGGGACATCTACCTTCTCTGGGGCCAACGTCCTGACTTTC

cdr3_length: 12
clone_size: NA
d_call: NA
v_call: TRBV7-9
j_call: TRBJ1-1
cdr3_aa: CASIPSGFEAFF
cdr3_nt: TGTGCCAGCATTCCAAGTGGCTTCGAAGCTTTCTTT

cdr3_length: 13
clone_size: NA
d_call: TRBD1
v_call: TRBV27
j_call: TRBJ1-6
cdr3_aa: CASSTKTGVALHF
cdr3_nt: TGTGCCAGCAGTACTAAGACAGGGGTGGCCCTCCACTTT

cdr3_length: 15
clone_size: NA
d_call: TRBD1
v_call: TRBV2
j_call: TRBJ1-5
cdr3_aa: CASSRDRGQGQPQHF
cdr3_nt: TGTGCCAGCAGTCGGGACAGGGGGCAGGGGCAGCCCCAGCATTTT

cdr3_length: 16
clone_size: NA
d_call: TRBD1
v_call: TRBV4-3
j_call: TRBJ1-2
cdr3_aa: CASSLQQGRGVYGYTF
cdr3_nt: TGCGCCAGCAGCCTCCAACAGGGGCGGGGGGTCTATGGCTACACCTTC

cdr3_length: 13
clone_size: NA
d_call: NA
v_call: TRBV5-6
j_call: TRBJ1-2
cdr3_aa: CASNILSIMGYTF
cdr3_nt: TGTGCCAGCAACATCCTCTCAATTATGGGCTACACCTTC

cdr3_length: 14
clone_size: NA
d_call: NA
v_call: TRBV9
j_call: TRBJ2-7
cdr3_aa: CASSRGDTGYEQYF
cdr3_nt: TGTGCCAGCAGCCGAGGGGACACTGGTTACGAGCAGTACTTC

cdr3_length: 13
clone_size: NA
d_call: NA
v_call: TRBV7-8
j_call: TRBJ2-5
cdr3_aa: CASRAGIQETQYF
cdr3_nt: TGTGCCAGCAGGGCCGGGATACAAGAGACCCAGTACTTC

cdr3_length: 13
clone_size: NA
d_call: NA
v_call: TRBV2
j_call: TRBJ2-7
cdr3_aa: CASSYGSSYEQYF
cdr3_nt: TGTGCCAGCAGTTACGGGAGCTCCTACGAGCAGTACTTC

cdr3_length: 13
clone_size: NA
d_call: NA
v_call: TRBV12-5
j_call: TRBJ1-5
cdr3_aa: CASGLLGGQPQHF
cdr3_nt: TGTGCTAGTGGTTTATTGGGGGGTCAGCCCCAGCATTTT

cdr3_length: 13
clone_size: NA
d_call: TRBD1
v_call: TRBV7-9
j_call: TRBJ1-1
cdr3_aa: CASSLGDSTEAFF
cdr3_nt: TGTGCCAGCAGCTTAGGGGACAGCACTGAAGCTTTCTTT

cdr3_length: 13
clone_size: once
d_call: NA
v_call: TRBV7-9
j_call: TRBJ2-2
cdr3_aa: CASSFDLVGELFF
cdr3_nt: TGTGCCAGCAGCTTCGACCTAGTTGGGGAGCTGTTTTTT

cdr3_length: 15
clone_size: few
d_call: TRBD1
v_call: TRBV19
j_call: TRBJ2-7
cdr3_aa: CASRLRDSPSYEQYF
cdr3_nt: TGTGCCAGTAGGCTCCGGGACAGCCCCTCCTACGAGCAGTACTTC

cdr3_length: 13
clone_size: NA
d_call: TRBD2
v_call: TRBV9
j_call: TRBJ2-5
cdr3_aa: CASSRGGVETQYF
cdr3_nt: TGTGCCAGCAGCCGGGGAGGGGTAGAGACCCAGTACTTC

cdr3_length: 16
clone_size: once
d_call: TRBD1
v_call: TRBV18
j_call: TRBJ1-2
cdr3_aa: CASSEDATGELYGYTF
cdr3_nt: TGTGCCAGCTCCGAGGACGCGACAGGGGAGCTCTATGGCTACACCTTC